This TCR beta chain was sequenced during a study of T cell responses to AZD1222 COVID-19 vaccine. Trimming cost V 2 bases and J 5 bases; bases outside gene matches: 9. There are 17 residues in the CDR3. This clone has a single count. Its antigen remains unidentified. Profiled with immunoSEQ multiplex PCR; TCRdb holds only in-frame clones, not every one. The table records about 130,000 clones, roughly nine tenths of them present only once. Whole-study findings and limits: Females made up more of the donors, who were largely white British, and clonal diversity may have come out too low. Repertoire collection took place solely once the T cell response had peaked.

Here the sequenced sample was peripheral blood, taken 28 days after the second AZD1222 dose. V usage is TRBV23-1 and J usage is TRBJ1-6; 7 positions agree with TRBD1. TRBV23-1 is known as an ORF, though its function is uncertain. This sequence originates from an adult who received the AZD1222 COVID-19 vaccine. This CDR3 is CASSQLPTGTDNSPLHF. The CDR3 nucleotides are TGCGCCAGCAGTCAACTTCCGACAGGGACAGATAATTCACCCCTCCACTTT.